Following are 10 T cell receptor beta chains from one sample sequenced in a study of blood T cell repertoires in COVID-19 (dated by TCRdb to 2020 to 2021). Library method: the immunoSEQ multiplex PCR assay. Not all clones reach the TCRdb copy of this immuneACCESS table, which keeps in-frame sequences only. Checked studies attribute under half of the gap to unresolved V genes and leave the rest unexplained. For this sample there are roughly 78,000 clones; approximately 90% appear just once. The ten largest clones represent about 0.56% of the sample. Sequenced input: peripheral blood. The origin of the receptors is a man in his fifties or sixties with acute or convalescent COVID-19.

The chain recombines TRBV27 with TRBJ2-1; maybe TRBD1 (5 bases). Germline assignment: CDR1 MNHEY and CDR2 SMNVEV (reference sequence). V lost 8 bases and J lost 8, with 16 bases in between. The CDR3 length is 13 residues. The CDR3 DNA reads TGTGCCAGCCAAGCCCCAGGGTATCATGAGCAGTTCTTC. This codes for CASQAPGYHEQFF.

The chain employs TRBV9 and TRBJ2-2; 10 bases fit TRBD2. Germline lookup yields CDR1 SGDLS and CDR2 YYNGEE. This CDR3 has 15 amino acids. V trimming: 0 bases; J trimming: 7 bases; junction bases outside the gene matches: 3. For the CDR3, the DNA is TGTGCCAGCAGCGTAGTAGCGGGAGGAGTCGGGGAGCTGTTTTTT. Translating gives CASSVVAGGVGELFF.

The rearrangement links TRBV18 to TRBJ1-3; weak D call: TRBD1 (6 bases). Germline V CDR1 and CDR2: KGHSH, LQKENI. Trimming cost V 7 bases and J 3 bases, with 19 bases left between them. The CDR3 sequence is 16 residues long. CDR3 sequence (DNA): TGTGCCAGCTTCACCATTGGGGGCGCTTATGGAAACACCATATATTTT. It yields the protein CASFTIGGAYGNTIYF. Variable domain in full (rest from reference TRBV18 and TRBJ1-3): NAGVMQNPRHLVRRRGQEARLRCSPMKGHSHVYWYRQLPEEGLKFMVYLQKENIIDESGMPKERFSAEFPKEGPSILRIQQVVRGDSAAYFCASFTIGGAYGNTIYFGEGSWLTVV.

This clone has only one observation. The rearrangement links TRBV2 to TRBJ2-1; weak D call: TRBD1 (5 bases). CDR3 length: 14 amino acids. Germline assignment: CDR1 SNHLY and CDR2 FYNNEI. The germline V and J ends were trimmed by 4 bases and 11 bases, with 18 bases remaining between them. The CDR3 nucleotides read TGTGCCAGCAGTGGGCTTCGACAGAGCATCAAGCAGTTCTTC. It encodes CASSGLRQSIKQFF.

This chain uses TRBV28 with TRBJ2-7, with a weak D call TRBD2 (5 bases). This CDR3 is 14 amino acids long. V shed 1 base and J shed 3 bases, with 10 bases lying between them. The germline CDR1 and CDR2 sequences are MDHEN and SYDVKM. The CDR3 DNA is TGTGCCAGCAGTTTATCCAACGGAGGCTACGAGCAGTACTTC. Protein: CASSLSNGGYEQYF.

The chain links TRBV19 to TRBJ2-7; TRBD1 might be the D (5 bases). Germline values: CDR1 LNHDA, CDR2 SQIVND (reference sequence). V was trimmed by 3 bases and J by 3 bases, leaving 12 bases between them. The CDR3 loop spans 14 amino acids. The CDR3: CASSILPGNYEQYF. The CDR3 coding sequence is TGTGCCAGTAGTATCCTCCCAGGGAACTACGAGCAGTACTTC.

This chain uses TRBV7-9 with TRBJ2-5; TRBD1 agrees at 8 bases. V gave up 5 bases and J gave up 5 bases; unmatched junction bases: 7. CDR3 length equals 14 residues. CDR1 and CDR2 from the germline V gene are SEHNR and FQNEAQ (reference sequence). DNA for the CDR3: TGTGCCAGCAGCGCGGACAGGGCTAGGGAGACCCAGTACTTC. As protein: CASSADRARETQYF.

The chain joins TRBV21-1 to TRBJ1-3; TRBD1 is the table's D call, not checked against the DNA. TRBV21-1 is termed a pseudogene. The CDR3 runs 14 residues. The DNA of the CDR3 is TGTGCCAGCAGCGCAGGGGGCGGTGGAAACACCATATATTTT. It translates to CASSAGGGGNTIYF.

This clone was seen a handful of times. The chain recombines TRBV4-2 with TRBJ2-7, with D possibly matching TRBD2 (6 bases). V lost 0 bases and J lost 3, with 15 bases in between. CDR1 is LGHNA, CDR2 YNFKEQ, per germline. The CDR3 spans 16 residues. CDR3 sequence (DNA): TGTGCCAGCAGCCAAGATGCCTCACTAGCAGGCTACGAGCAGTACTTC. Residues: CASSQDASLAGYEQYF.

The chain couples TRBV5-1 to TRBJ2-7; 9 bases are shared with TRBD1. The germline V gene encodes CDR1 SGHRS and CDR2 YFSETQ. The CDR3 consists of 16 residues. V lost 0 bases, J lost 5 bases, and 9 bases stayed unmatched. CDR3 DNA sequence: TGCGCCAGCAGCTTGGGGGACAGGGAATCTGTAGACGAGCAGTACTTC. Amino acids: CASSLGDRESVDEQYF.